This entry lists 10 T cell receptor beta chains sequenced from one sample in a study of blood T cell repertoires in COVID-19. The data were produced by immunoSEQ multiplex PCR, yet TCRdb's version contains in-frame clones alone and is incomplete. The repertoire has about 80,000 clones, about 87% of them found once; the top ten carry around 7.3%. The sequenced sample was peripheral blood. These receptors came from a woman older than 75 with acute or convalescent COVID-19.

This chain joins TRBV5-6 and TRBJ2-3; TRBD2 is a possible D gene (6 bases). The germline V gene encodes CDR1 SGHDT and CDR2 YYEEEE. This CDR3 comprises 17 residues. V was trimmed by 4 bases and J by 2 bases, leaving 20 bases between them. This CDR3 reads CASSVKVGGLTTDTQYF. As DNA, the CDR3 is TGTGCCAGCAGCGTTAAAGTCGGGGGACTTACCACAGATACGCAGTATTTT.

This sequence joins TRBV5-6 and TRBJ1-1, with D hard to call. V was trimmed by 1 base and J by 0 bases, leaving 4 bases between them. The germline V gene has CDR1 SGHDT and CDR2 YYEEEE. The CDR3 sequence is 13 residues long. The CDR3 DNA reads TGTGCCAGCAGCTTGAACATGAACACTGAAGCTTTCTTT. Its protein product is CASSLNMNTEAFF.

This clone was seen once. The chain recombines TRBV5-1 with TRBJ2-1, with a tentative D call TRBD1 (6 bases). The length of the CDR3 is 12 residues. With 4 bases removed from V and 8 bases from J, the gap between germline ends came to 10 bases. Per the germline V gene, CDR1 is SGHRS and CDR2 is YFSETQ. The CDR3 loop is CASSRGFDEQFF. The CDR3 region has the DNA TGCGCCAGCAGCAGGGGGTTCGATGAGCAGTTCTTC.

This rearrangement joins TRBV5-1 to TRBJ2-7; 8 bases align to TRBD1. Germline lookup yields CDR1 SGHRS and CDR2 YFSETQ. Trimming took 0 bases from V and 5 from J; bases not matched to a gene: 4. The CDR3 spans 14 residues. The CDR3 DNA is TGCGCCAGCAGCTTGGAGGGACAGGCCGACGAGCAGTACTTC. Amino acid sequence: CASSLEGQADEQYF.

The CDR3 region is CASSLMGQQSGELFF. CDR3 coding DNA: TGTGCCAGCAGCTTAATGGGACAGCAGAGCGGGGAGCTGTTTTTT. This chain connects TRBV7-2 to TRBJ2-2; 7 nucleotides match TRBD1. CDR3 length: 15 residues. After removal of 2 bases from V and 7 bases from J, the junction contained 7 bases not matched to a gene. Germline CDR1 SGHTA, CDR2 FQGNSA.

This chain joins TRBV28 and TRBJ1-2, with D tentatively TRBD1 (5 bases). Between the trimmed V and J ends, which lost 8 bases and 8 bases, there was a span of 18 bases. CDR1 and CDR2 from the germline V gene are MDHEN and SYDVKM. CDR3 size: 13 residues. CDR3: CASGVPGDRGYTF. The DNA of the CDR3 is TGTGCCAGCGGTGTTCCGGGGGATCGGGGCTACACCTTC.

The chain combines TRBV7-6 with TRBJ1-1; the match to TRBD1 covers 8 bases. V gave up 4 bases and J gave up 6 bases; unmatched junction bases: 4. Germline assignment: CDR1 SGHVS and CDR2 FNYEAQ. This CDR3 spans 13 amino acids. DNA of the CDR3: TGTGCCAGCAGCTACGCGACAGGGGCTGAAGCTTTCTTT. Amino acids: CASSYATGAEAFF.

The chain recombines TRBV4-3 with TRBJ1-1; D remains ambiguous. This CDR3 spans 13 amino acids. From germline, CDR1 is LGHNA and CDR2 YSLEER. Trimming removed 0 bases at V and 4 bases at J, with 6 bases between. The CDR3 DNA reads TGCGCCAGCAGCCAAGATCGGAGCACTGAAGCTTTCTTT. It specifies CASSQDRSTEAFF.

This clone was recorded only once. The rearrangement joins TRBV7-6 to TRBJ1-3; D gene uncertain. The germline V gene encodes CDR1 SGHVS and CDR2 FNYEAQ. The CDR3 length is 14 residues. Between the trimmed V and J ends, which lost 5 bases and 3 bases, there was a span of 11 bases. The CDR3 reads CASSPAGFGNTIYF. Written as DNA, the CDR3 is TGTGCCAGCAGCCCCGCAGGATTTGGAAACACCATATATTTT.

This chain connects TRBV30 to TRBJ2-1; no definite D call. The V and J ends lost 2 bases and 5 bases respectively, with 13 bases between them. The CDR3 covers 14 residues. In germline, CDR1 is GTSNPN, CDR2 SVGIG (reference sequence). CDR3 nucleotide sequence: TGTGCCTGGAGTCGGAACAGCCTTGACAATGAGCAGTTCTTC. It translates to CAWSRNSLDNEQFF. The variable domain in full, with the rest retrieved from reference TRBV30 and TRBJ2-1, is SQTIHQWPATLVQPVGSPLSLECTVEGTSNPNLYWYRQAAGRGLQLLFYSVGIGQISSEVPQNLSASRPQDRQFILSSKKLLLSDSGFYLCAWSRNSLDNEQFFGPGTRLTVL.